These 25 T cell receptor beta chains came from one sample sequenced in a study of patients and donors after allogeneic stem cell transplantation. TCRdb itself ran the RT-PCR reads through MiXCR, one entry per CDR3 protein. Of about a million distinct CDR3 sequences listed, roughly 18% are singletons. Sequencing used blood, either unsorted or a sorted T cell fraction (not recorded which). The origin of the receptors is a human donor who was either an allogeneic HSCT recipient or a stem cell or donor lymphocyte infusion donor (not recorded which). It is not recorded whose cells these are; they may come from a transplant donor.

The sample holds many counts of this clonotype. CDR3 protein: CASKGLAKNIQYF. The CDR3 DNA reads TGCGCCAGCAAAGGTCTAGCCAAAAACATTCAGTACTTC. The rearrangement links TRBV4-1 to TRBJ2-4; no clear D. The CDR3 contains 13 residues. The ends were cut back, 7 bases at V and 0 bases at J, with 7 bases in the middle. The germline gives CDR1 MGHRA, CDR2 YSYEKL.

The chain couples TRBV19 to TRBJ1-1; D possibly corresponds to TRBD1 (5 bases). CDR3 length equals 15 residues. Trimming shortened V by 3 bases and J by 0 bases, and 11 bases separated the two germline ends. The germline CDR1 and CDR2 sequences are LNHDA and SQIVND (reference sequence). This CDR3 is CASSISGQMNTEAFF. CDR3 nucleotide sequence: TGTGCCAGTAGTATCTCTGGACAAATGAACACTGAAGCTTTCTTT.

This clonotype has more than one count but fewer than ten. J is TRBJ1-6 and V is TRBV27; D is perhaps TRBD1 (5 bases). There are 14 residues in the CDR3. Between the trimmed V and J ends, which lost 4 bases and 3 bases, there was a span of 7 bases. Germline V gene lookup returns CDR1 MNHEY and CDR2 SMNVEV (reference sequence). The CDR3 loop is CASSYGGYNSPLHF. Written as DNA, the CDR3 is TGTGCCAGCAGTTATGGGGGCTATAATTCACCCCTCCACTTT.

The chain has TRBV9 and TRBJ2-7, with TRBD2 matching 12 bases. V shed 3 bases and J 0 bases; nucleotides not matched to a gene: 4. The CDR3 has 16 amino acids. The V gene's germline CDR1 is SGDLS and CDR2 YYNGEE. The CDR3 coding sequence is TGTGCCAGCAGCGCCGGACTAGCGGGAAGCTCCTACGAGCAGTACTTC. Translation: CASSAGLAGSSYEQYF.

The genes are TRBV19 and TRBJ2-1; the D gene is possibly TRBD2 (5 bases). Trimming left V 2 bases short and J 9 bases short, with 14 bases between. Germline V gene lookup returns CDR1 LNHDA and CDR2 SQIVND (reference sequence). The CDR3 is 14 amino acids. The CDR3 DNA sequence: TGTGCCAGTAGTATACGACTGGAACTAGGTGAGCAGTTCTTC. It encodes CASSIRLELGEQFF.

The chain links TRBV11-1 to TRBJ2-1, with D perhaps matching TRBD1 or TRBD2 (5 bases each). V dropped 4 bases and J dropped 2 bases, with 18 bases sitting between them. Germline V gene data show CDR1 as SGHAT and CDR2 as FQDESV (reference sequence). This CDR3 comprises 17 residues. DNA for the CDR3: TGTGCCAGCAGCTGGGTGGACCGGGACCCCGCCTACAATGAGCAGTTCTTC. Amino acids: CASSWVDRDPAYNEQFF. The full variable domain, in which reference TRBV11-1 and TRBJ2-1 provide the parts outside the CDR3, is EAEVAQSPRYKITEKSQAVAFWCDPISGHATLYWYRQILGQGPELLVQFQDESVVDDSQLPKDRFSAERLKGVDSTLKIQPAELGDSAMYLCASSWVDRDPAYNEQFFGPGTRLTVL.

This clonotype was found a few times. The chain links TRBV12-3 or TRBV12-4 to TRBJ1-2, with TRBD1 matching 8 bases. The CDR3 is 14 amino acids. V lost 8 bases, J lost 4 bases, and 9 bases stayed unmatched. CDR3 nucleotides: TGTGCCAGCCAACAAACAGGGGGATCCTATGGCTACACCTTC. Translated, it gives CASQQTGGSYGYTF.

In its sample, this clonotype was seen a few times. This CDR3 reads CASSERRGRGYTF. DNA of the CDR3: TGTGCCAGCAGTGAAAGAAGGGGGCGAGGCTACACCTTC. This sequence joins TRBV25-1 and TRBJ1-2, with 7 bases identical to TRBD1. Per germline, CDR1 MGHDK and CDR2 SYGVNS. V shed 2 bases and J 8 bases; nucleotides not matched to a gene: 5. This CDR3 has 13 amino acids.

The chain carries TRBV20-1 and TRBJ2-7; tentative D call: TRBD2 (5 bases). Germline CDR1 and CDR2: DFQATT and SNEGSKA (reference sequence). Trimming took 4 bases from V and 4 from J, leaving 20 bases between them. This CDR3 is built from 15 residues. The CDR3: CSAKTSGRLEYEQYF. The CDR3 nucleotides read TGCAGTGCTAAAACCAGCGGAAGGCTAGAGTACGAGCAGTACTTC.

This rearrangement joins TRBV2 to TRBJ1-5, with no clear D. The CDR3 is made up of 15 amino acids. The ends were cut back, 1 base at V and 0 bases at J, with 7 bases in the middle. Germline values: CDR1 SNHLY, CDR2 FYNNEI. CDR3 amino acids: CASSEGSDSNQPQHF. The CDR3 DNA sequence: TGTGCCAGCAGTGAAGGATCTGATAGCAATCAGCCCCAGCATTTT.

This chain connects TRBV3-1 to TRBJ1-5; TRBD1 matches at 11 bases. The germline V gene encodes CDR1 LGHDT and CDR2 YNNKEL (reference sequence). This CDR3 has 15 residues. Trimming removed 6 bases from V and 6 bases from J; junction bases left unmatched: 7. The CDR3 DNA is TGTGCCAGCAGTCCCGGGACAGGGGGTGTTCAGCCCCAGCATTTT. This sequence encodes CASSPGTGGVQPQHF.

The chain links TRBV4-2 to TRBJ1-1, with D possibly matching TRBD1 (5 bases). The CDR3 extends over 15 amino acids. Trimming took 0 bases from V and 3 from J, leaving 11 bases between them. CDR1 and CDR2 (germline): LGHNA, YNFKEQ. The CDR3 DNA reads as TGTGCCAGCAGCCAAGATGACAGACGAGACACTGAAGCTTTCTTT. Translating it yields CASSQDDRRDTEAFF.

There are a few counts of this clonotype. The V gene is TRBV7-2, the J gene TRBJ2-7; D not certain. Germline V gene data show CDR1 as SGHTA and CDR2 as FQGNSA. The V and J ends lost 5 bases and 0 bases respectively, with 14 bases between them. This CDR3 comprises 15 residues. The CDR3, as DNA: TGTGCCAGCAGCCCAGCTGGGCGGTCCTCCTACGAGCAGTACTTC. This encodes CASSPAGRSSYEQYF.

A few counts support this clonotype. This chain connects TRBV29-1 to TRBJ1-5; TRBD1 agrees at 11 bases. Trimming at V came to 4 bases and at J to 5 bases, leaving 4 bases not matched to a gene. Germline assignment: CDR1 SQVTM and CDR2 ANQGSEA. This CDR3 comprises 14 residues. The CDR3 reads CSVAAGQGDQPQHF. In DNA form, the CDR3 reads TGCAGCGTTGCAGCGGGACAGGGGGATCAGCCCCAGCATTTT.

This chain uses TRBV3-1 with TRBJ2-7; possible D gene TRBD2, 6 bases. V was shortened by 4 bases and J by 5 bases, with 9 bases between the two germline ends. CDR3 size: 12 residues. Looked up from germline, CDR1 is LGHDT and CDR2 is YNNKEL (reference sequence). The CDR3 DNA is TGTGCCAGCAGCCCGGGGGAGAACGAGCAGTACTTC. As protein: CASSPGENEQYF.

This clonotype was seen at least ten times. The chain links TRBV7-8 to TRBJ2-1, with TRBD2 identical over 7 bases. V shed 5 bases and J 7 bases; nucleotides not matched to a gene: 8. The CDR3 consists of 14 residues. CDR1 and CDR2 (germline): SGHVS, FQNEAQ. Here the CDR3 reads CASSTRDYRNEQFF. CDR3 sequence (DNA): TGTGCCAGCAGCACCCGGGACTATAGAAATGAGCAGTTCTTC.

This clonotype was seen a handful of times. V gene TRBV2 combines with J gene TRBJ1-2, with a possible D match to TRBD1 (5 bases). The V gene lost 3 bases and the J gene lost 7 bases, with 9 bases spanning the gap. The CDR3 length is 12 residues. The germline V gene encodes CDR1 SNHLY and CDR2 FYNNEI. CDR3 loop: CASSEGGSGYTF. Written as DNA, the CDR3 is TGTGCCAGCAGTGAGGGGGGTTCTGGCTACACCTTC.

The chain combines TRBV14 with TRBJ1-1; 7 bases are a match to TRBD1. Trimming took 4 bases from V and 5 from J; bases not matched to a gene: 13. The CDR3 is 16 residues long. Germline V gives CDR1 SGHDN, CDR2 FVKESK. The CDR3 sequence is CASSRLQGSKITEAFF. As DNA, the CDR3 is TGTGCCAGCAGCCGCCTACAGGGGTCAAAGATAACTGAAGCTTTCTTT.

This chain connects TRBV18 to TRBJ1-5, with a possible D match to TRBD1 (5 bases). Trimming shortened V by 6 bases and J by 3 bases, and 12 bases separated the two germline ends. The CDR3 totals 14 residues. Germline loops: CDR1 KGHSH, CDR2 LQKENI. CDR3 sequence reads: CASSHRQTNQPQHF. The CDR3 nucleotides read TGTGCCAGCTCCCATCGACAGACCAATCAGCCCCAGCATTTT.

In this sample, this clonotype turned up many times. This chain joins TRBV20-1 and TRBJ2-7; D remains unclear. V was trimmed by 0 bases and J by 0 bases, leaving 9 bases between them. The CDR3 extends over 14 amino acids. Germline assignment: CDR1 DFQATT and CDR2 SNEGSKA (reference sequence). The CDR3 DNA follows: TGCAGTGCTAGAGATCGGCGAGGCTCCTACGAGCAGTACTTC. It is translated as CSARDRRGSYEQYF.

The chain uses TRBV6-5 and TRBJ1-5, with D unclear. The germline CDR1 and CDR2 sequences are MNHEY and SVGAGI. Trimming cost V 0 bases and J 4 bases, with 10 bases left between them. This CDR3 comprises 15 residues. The chain's CDR3 is CASSYSGGLNQPQHF. The CDR3, as DNA: TGTGCCAGCAGTTACTCGGGCGGGTTAAATCAGCCCCAGCATTTT.

This clonotype occurred many times. This chain joins TRBV6-1 and TRBJ2-3; 7 nucleotides match TRBD1. The CDR3 has 14 amino acids. Germline V lookup: CDR1 MNHNS, CDR2 SASEGT. V lost 6 bases to trimming and J lost 0 bases; unmatched junction nucleotides: 3. CDR3 loop: CASRETGSTDTQYF. The CDR3 nucleotides read TGTGCCAGCAGGGAGACAGGGAGCACAGATACGCAGTATTTT.

This rearrangement joins TRBV6-1 to TRBJ2-1; no firm D call. The CDR3 runs 18 residues. Germline V gives CDR1 MNHNS, CDR2 SASEGT. Trimming left V 2 bases short and J 0 bases short, with 17 bases between. The CDR3 sequence is CASSELAAGPRSYNEQFF. For the CDR3, the DNA is TGTGCCAGCAGTGAATTGGCGGCAGGCCCTCGCTCCTACAATGAGCAGTTCTTC.

The V gene is TRBV6-4, the J gene TRBJ2-3, with 7 positions matching TRBD2. This CDR3 has 18 residues. V was pared by 0 bases and J by 4 bases, with 13 bases of the junction left unmatched. Germline lookup yields CDR1 MRHNA and CDR2 SNTAGT. For the CDR3, the DNA is TGTGCCAGCAGTGACTCGTTTTGGGACCGGGAGGTCCCAGATACGCAGTATTTT. Encoded protein: CASSDSFWDREVPDTQYF.

This clonotype was detected only a few times. The chain carries TRBV2 and TRBJ2-3; D may be TRBD2 (7 bases). The CDR3 consists of 12 residues. Germline V gene data show CDR1 as SNHLY and CDR2 as FYNNEI. Trimming shortened V by 7 bases and J by 4 bases, and 9 bases separated the two germline ends. CDR3 protein: CASKGGADTQYF. Here the CDR3 DNA reads TGTGCCAGCAAAGGGGGGGCAGATACGCAGTATTTT.